These T cell receptor beta chains were read from a single sample in a study of regulatory T cells in long-lasting Graves disease. TCRdb recomputed calls from the multiplex PCR reads with MiXCR, one row per CDR3 protein. This sample carries about half a million distinct CDR3 sequences, approximately 12% of them seen once, and the ten largest clones take roughly 8.9%. These data are also associated with another study on T cells in Graves' hyperthyroidism and ophthalmopathy.

The source material was peripheral blood mononuclear cells (PBMCs), sampled at new diagnosis, from a patient treated with antithyroid drugs. These receptors all stem from a woman under 40 with Graves disease. CDR3s include the opening cysteine and the closing phenylalanine or tryptophan. Each record gives: J gene, D gene, V gene, clone size, CDR3 DNA, CDR3 protein. A D gene is named only where the DNA matches it firmly. For some rows the clone size is stated as once, few or many, or as a class when expanded; others skip it.

>TRBJ2-7|TRBD1|TRBV20-1|few
TGCAGTGCTAAGGGGACAGGTGGCTACGAGCAGTACTTC
CSAKGTGGYEQYF
>TRBJ1-1|.|TRBV12-3/TRBV12-4|once
TGTGCCAGCGAGGTTCTAGCTGGGATGAACACTGAAGCTTTCTTT
CASEVLAGMNTEAFF
>TRBJ1-1|.|TRBV18|few
TGTGCCAGCTCACTGGACAGTGCTATGAACACTGAAGCTTTCTTT
CASSLDSAMNTEAFF
>TRBJ2-5|.|TRBV3-1|many
TGTGCCAGCAGCAACAGAGGAGCGACCCAGTACTTC
CASSNRGATQYF
>TRBJ2-5|.|TRBV11-2|many
TGTGCCAGCAGCTTAAACGCGGGACCCGAGACCCAGTACTTC
CASSLNAGPETQYF
>TRBJ2-7|.|TRBV5-1|many
TGCGCCAGCAGAACCGGCGGGACCCTCTACGAGCAGTACTTC
CASRTGGTLYEQYF
>TRBJ2-7|TRBD2|TRBV5-1|few
TGCGCCAGCAGCTTGGGGCTAGCGGGACTAGGGGCCGGCGAGCAGTACTTC
CASSLGLAGLGAGEQYF
>TRBJ2-1|.|TRBV12-3/TRBV12-4|.
TGTGCCAGCATCCTAGCGCCGCTTTTAAATGAGCAGTTCTTC
CASILAPLLNEQFF
>TRBJ1-6|.|TRBV4-1|many
TGCGCCAGCAGCCAAGTTGATATGGGTTTGGTCCGATCACCCCTCCACTTT
CASSQVDMGLVRSPLHF
>TRBJ1-2|.|TRBV5-6|.
TGTGCCAGCAGCTTTAGGACAGAGAACTATGGCTACACCTTC
CASSFRTENYGYTF
>TRBJ2-3|.|TRBV11-2|many
TGTGCCAGCAGCCAAGCCGGGATTTCAGATACGCAGTATTTT
CASSQAGISDTQYF
>TRBJ1-2|TRBD1|TRBV4-1|.
TGCGCCAGCAGCTCGGGACAGGCGATCTATGGCTACACCTTC
CASSSGQAIYGYTF
>TRBJ2-1|.|TRBV15|many
TGTGCCACCAGCAGAGTGGGGGATTATGAGCAGTTCTTC
CATSRVGDYEQFF
>TRBJ1-2|.|TRBV29-1|many
TGCAGCGTTACAACAGGGTCTTGGTATGGCTACACCTTC
CSVTTGSWYGYTF
>TRBJ1-3|TRBD1|TRBV12-3/TRBV12-4|many
TGTGCCAGCCTCCGACAGGGCTCATTTACTGGAAACACCATATATTTT
CASLRQGSFTGNTIYF
>TRBJ2-2|.|TRBV7-9|few
TGTGCCAGCAAAGACACCGGGGAGCTGTTTTTT
CASKDTGELFF
>TRBJ1-1|.|TRBV10-3|.
TGTGCCATCAGTGAGGCCCCGGGGGCCACTGAAGCTTTCTTT
CAISEAPGATEAFF
>TRBJ1-1|TRBD1|TRBV29-1|few
TGCAGCGTTGGAGGGGGCAAAGGAGGCCGGAACACTGAAGCTTTCTTT
CSVGGGKGGRNTEAFF
>TRBJ2-7|TRBD2|TRBV9|many
TGTGCCAGCAGCGTCGGGACTACCACCTACGAGCAGTACTTC
CASSVGTTTYEQYF
>TRBJ1-1|TRBD1|TRBV19|.
TGTGCCAGTAGTATGGAAGGGGGCTGGGGCAACACTGAAGCTTTCTTT
CASSMEGGWGNTEAFF
>TRBJ1-4|TRBD1|TRBV2|many
TGTGCCAGCAGTGAAGACAGGGGTGAAAAACTGTTTTTT
CASSEDRGEKLFF
>TRBJ1-1|.|TRBV14|.
TGTGCCAGCAGCCAAGAATTTGGGGACGGGGGTGGTGCTTTCTTT
CASSQEFGDGGGAFF
>TRBJ2-1|.|TRBV20-1|.
TGCAGTGCTAGAGATCGAAGGAGTCAGACCTACAATGAGCAGTTCTTC
CSARDRRSQTYNEQFF
>TRBJ2-1|.|TRBV28|many
TGTGCCAGCAGTTTAGAATCGAGTCGGGGGAATGAGCAGTTCTTC
CASSLESSRGNEQFF
>TRBJ2-7|TRBD2|TRBV29-1|many
TGCAGCGGATCGGGAGGGCGACAAGGGGAGCAGTACTTC
CSGSGGRQGEQYF
>TRBJ2-7|TRBD2|TRBV6-2/TRBV6-3|.
TGTGCCAGCAGTCACACTAGCGGGAGTTACGAGCAGTACTTC
CASSHTSGSYEQYF
>TRBJ2-1|TRBD2|TRBV7-9|.
TGTGCCAGCAGCTTAGCGCTTCACGGGAGGGCCTACTACAATGAGCAGTTCTTC
CASSLALHGRAYYNEQFF
>TRBJ1-5|.|TRBV19|few
TGTGCCAGTAGCGGTCCCAGGGAGGAAGGTTATAGCAATCAGCCCCAGCATTTT
CASSGPREEGYSNQPQHF
>TRBJ2-3|.|TRBV3-1|many
TGTGCCAGCAGCCATAGACAAGTCACAGATACGCAGTATTTT
CASSHRQVTDTQYF
>TRBJ2-7|TRBD2|TRBV12-3/TRBV12-4|many
TGTGCCAGCAGGACACTAGCGGGAGGCTACGAGCAGTACTTC
CASRTLAGGYEQYF
>TRBJ1-6|.|TRBV18|many
TGTGCCAGCTCACCAATTCCCCCGTCACCCCTCCACTTT
CASSPIPPSPLHF
>TRBJ1-1|.|TRBV19|many
TGTGCCAGTAGTACGACTTCGAGCACTGAAGCTTTCTTT
CASSTTSSTEAFF